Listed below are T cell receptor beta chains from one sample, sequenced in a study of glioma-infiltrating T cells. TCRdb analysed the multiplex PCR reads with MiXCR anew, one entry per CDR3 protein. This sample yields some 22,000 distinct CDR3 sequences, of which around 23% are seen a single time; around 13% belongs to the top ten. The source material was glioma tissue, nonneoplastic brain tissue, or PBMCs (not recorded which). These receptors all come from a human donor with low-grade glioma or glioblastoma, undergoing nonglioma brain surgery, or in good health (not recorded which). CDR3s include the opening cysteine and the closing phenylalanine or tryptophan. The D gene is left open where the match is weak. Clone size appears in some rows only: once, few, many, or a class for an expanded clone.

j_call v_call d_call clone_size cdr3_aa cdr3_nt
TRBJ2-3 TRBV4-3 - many CASSQEEGGVSDTQYF TGCGCCAGCAGCCAAGAAGAGGGAGGAGTTTCAGATACGCAGTATTTT
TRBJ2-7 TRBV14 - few CASSRADPYEQYF TGTGCCAGCAGCCGGGCCGACCCTTACGAGCAGTACTTC
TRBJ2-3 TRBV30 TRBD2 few CAWSSASGVSDTQYF TGTGCCTGGAGTTCGGCTAGCGGGGTGTCGGATACGCAGTATTTT
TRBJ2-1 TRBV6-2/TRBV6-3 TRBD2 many CASSYPSGASYNEQFF TGTGCCAGCAGTTACCCTAGCGGGGCCTCCTACAATGAGCAGTTCTTC
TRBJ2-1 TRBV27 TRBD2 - CASSSGLAGGPNEQFF TGTGCCAGCAGTTCTGGACTAGCGGGGGGCCCAAATGAGCAGTTCTTC
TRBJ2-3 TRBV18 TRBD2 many CASSPGSGARDTQYF TGTGCCAGCTCACCAGGGAGCGGGGCTAGAGATACGCAGTATTTT
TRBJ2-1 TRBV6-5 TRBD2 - CASSYSGTSDNEQFF TGTGCCAGCAGTTACTCTGGGACTAGCGACAATGAGCAGTTCTTC
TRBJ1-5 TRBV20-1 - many CSAHRALGNQPQHF TGCAGTGCCCACAGGGCTCTTGGCAATCAGCCCCAGCATTTT
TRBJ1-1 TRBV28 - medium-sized CASSSPRMNTEAFF TGTGCCAGCAGTTCTCCTAGGATGAACACTGAAGCTTTCTTT
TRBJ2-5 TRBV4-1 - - CASSLNFETQYF TGCGCCAGCAGTCTCAACTTCGAGACCCAGTACTTC
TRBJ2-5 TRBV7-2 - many CASSTTGIRETQYF TGTGCCAGCAGCACAACAGGGATACGGGAGACCCAGTACTTC
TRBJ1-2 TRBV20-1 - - CSARDAVKSYGYTF TGCAGTGCTAGAGATGCAGTCAAAAGCTATGGCTACACTTTC
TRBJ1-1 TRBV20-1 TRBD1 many CSSTGANENTEAFF TGCAGTTCAACAGGGGCAAACGAGAACACTGAAGCTTTCTTT
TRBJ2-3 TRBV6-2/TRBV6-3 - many CASSYSKVSTDTQYF TGTGCCAGCAGTTACTCGAAGGTTAGCACAGATACGCAGTATTTT
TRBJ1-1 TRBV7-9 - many CASSLSLSEAFF TGTGCCAGCAGCTTATCTTTGTCTGAAGCTTTCTTT
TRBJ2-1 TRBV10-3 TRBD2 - CAIRGLASNEQFF TGTGCCATCCGCGGACTAGCGTCCAATGAGCAGTTCTTC
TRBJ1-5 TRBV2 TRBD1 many CASSEGTGRLKPQHF TGTGCCAGCAGTGAGGGGACAGGGAGATTGAAGCCCCAGCATTTT
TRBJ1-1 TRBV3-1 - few CASSQHGSEAFF TGTGCCAGCAGCCAACACGGTTCAGAAGCTTTCTTT
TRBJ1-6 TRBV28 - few CVSSLIQDNSPLHF TGTGTTAGCAGTTTAATACAGGATAATTCACCCCTCCACTTT
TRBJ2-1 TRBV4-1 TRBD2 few CASSQWTSGDNEQFF TGCGCCAGCAGCCAGTGGACTAGCGGGGACAATGAGCAGTTCTTC
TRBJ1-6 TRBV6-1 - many CASSRRGYNSPLHF TGTGCCAGCAGTCGCCGGGGCTATAATTCACCCCTCCACTTT
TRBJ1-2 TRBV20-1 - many CSARDGREDGYTF TGCAGTGCTAGAGATGGGAGGGAGGATGGCTACACCTTC
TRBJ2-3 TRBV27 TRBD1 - CASSLSGTGDTQYF TGTGCCAGCAGTTTATCTGGGACAGGGGATACGCAGTATTTT
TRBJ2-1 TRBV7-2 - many CASSLGALNEQFF TGTGCCAGCAGCTTAGGGGCATTAAATGAGCAGTTCTTC
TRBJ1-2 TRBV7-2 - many CASSSSQGLGYTF TGTGCCAGCAGCTCCTCGCAAGGCTTGGGCTACACCTTC
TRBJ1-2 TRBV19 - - CASSPSSGANYGYTF TGTGCCAGTAGCCCGAGTTCGGGGGCCAACTATGGCTACACCTTC
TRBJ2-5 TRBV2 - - CASTDGGGLETQYF TGTGCCAGCACCGATGGCGGGGGCTTGGAGACCCAGTACTTC
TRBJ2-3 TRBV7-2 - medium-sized CASSLGGALRGDTQYF TGTGCCAGCAGCTTAGGGGGGGCTTTACGGGGCGATACGCAGTATTTT
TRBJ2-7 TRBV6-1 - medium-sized CASSPRDTDEQYF TGTGCCAGCAGCCCCAGGGACACAGACGAGCAGTACTTC
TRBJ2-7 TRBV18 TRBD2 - CASSPPTGLAGSEQYF TGTGCCAGCTCACCACCAACCGGACTAGCGGGGTCCGAGCAGTACTTC
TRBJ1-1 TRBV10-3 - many CAISEQPGNTEAFF TGTGCCATCAGTGAGCAACCGGGGAACACTGAAGCTTTCTTT
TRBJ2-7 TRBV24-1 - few CATSFGNYEQYF TGTGCCACCAGTTTCGGGAACTACGAGCAGTACTTC
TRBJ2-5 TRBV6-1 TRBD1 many CASGTGWTQYF TGTGCCAGCGGGACAGGGTGGACCCAGTACTTC
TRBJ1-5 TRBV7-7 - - CASSLAHSRGYQPQHF TGTGCTAGCAGCTTAGCGCATTCCAGGGGCTATCAGCCCCAGCATTTT
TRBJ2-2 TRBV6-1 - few CASKLTGLDGELFF TGTGCCAGCAAACTGACCGGGCTAGACGGGGAGCTGTTTTTT
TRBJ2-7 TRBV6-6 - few CASSYPDTSYEQYF TGTGCCAGCAGTTACCCCGACACCTCCTACGAGCAGTACTTC
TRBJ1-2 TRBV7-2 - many CASSRGSRGYTF TGTGCCAGCAGCCGGGGCTCGCGAGGCTACACCTTC
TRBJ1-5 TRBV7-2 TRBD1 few CASSFDRGNQPQHF TGTGCCAGCAGCTTTGACAGGGGAAACCAGCCCCAGCATTTT
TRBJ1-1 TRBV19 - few CASSLPGQGLEAFF TGTGCCAGTAGTCTTCCGGGGCAGGGGCTTGAAGCTTTCTTT
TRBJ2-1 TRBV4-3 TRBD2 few CASSQTSGTYNEQFF TGCGCCAGCAGCCAAACTAGCGGGACCTACAATGAGCAGTTCTTC
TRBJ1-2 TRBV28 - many CASSFNGGYTF TGTGCCAGCAGTTTTAACGGAGGCTACACCTTC
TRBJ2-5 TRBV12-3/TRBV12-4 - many CASSTNQGRGKTQYF TGTGCCAGCAGCACCAATCAGGGACGCGGGAAGACCCAGTACTTC
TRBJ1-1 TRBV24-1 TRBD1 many CATRGQGATEAFF TGTGCCACCAGGGGACAGGGGGCGACTGAAGCTTTCTTT
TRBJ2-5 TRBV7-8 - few CASSQTGVQETQYF TGTGCCAGCAGCCAAACCGGAGTTCAAGAGACCCAGTACTTC
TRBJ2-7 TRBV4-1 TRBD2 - CASSPGLLRSYEQYF TGCGCCAGCAGCCCGGGACTACTTAGATCCTACGAGCAGTACTTC
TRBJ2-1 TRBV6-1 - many CASSRDFSSYNEQFF TGTGCCAGCAGCCGAGACTTCAGCTCCTACAATGAGCAGTTCTTC
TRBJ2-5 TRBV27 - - CASSLGGPSAIQETQYF TGTGCCAGCAGTTTAGGGGGTCCTAGCGCCATCCAAGAGACCCAGTACTTC